This entry concerns a single TCR beta chain. This specimen comes from a study of blood T cell repertoires in COVID-19. On the study more broadly: The samples span acute and convalescent COVID-19 from the United States, Italy and Spain. T cells, B-cell-depleted T cells, or PBMCs supplied cDNA or gDNA.

CDR1 is GTSNPN, CDR2 SVGIG, per germline (reference sequence). The CDR3 totals 16 residues. V shed 2 bases, J shed 6 bases, and the junction held 9 bases outside the gene matches. As handled by the study authors: Scientists estimated how many nucleated cells there were by amplifying reference gene primers. TCRdb's table, derived via immunoSEQ multiplex PCR, lists solely in-frame clones and lacks some. V and J calls and clone size are given by that table; D and trimming were obtained from the DNA. Among a few hundred thousand clones listed, roughly 84% were seen once. The sequence was obtained from a person aged 65 to 85 with COVID-19, enrolled during active disease. This chain joins TRBV30 and TRBJ2-2; TRBD2 matches 10 bases. Sample: peripheral blood. The CDR3 is CAWSRGLAGASGELFF. CDR3 in DNA: TGTGCCTGGAGTCGTGGGCTAGCGGGAGCTTCCGGGGAGCTGTTTTTT. The whole variable domain, remainder taken from reference TRBV30 and TRBJ2-2, is SQTIHQWPATLVQPVGSPLSLECTVEGTSNPNLYWYRQAAGRGLQLLFYSVGIGQISSEVPQNLSASRPQDRQFILSSKKLLLSDSGFYLCAWSRGLAGASGELFFGEGSRLTVL.